This TCR beta chain was documented in a study of OX40 agonist ivuxolimab in advanced cancers. Study as a whole: Ivuxolimab was administered intravenously to patients at 0.01 to 10 mg/kg every 2 weeks. Averaging 60 years in age, with a range of roughly 20 to 90, the cohort was 82.7% male. Regarding the study as a whole: There was clonal expansion of CD4+ and CD8+ blood T cells by week 6 at 0.1 to 3.0 mg/kg.

The protocol was immunoSEQ multiplex PCR, while the TCRdb copy is restricted to in-frame clones and leaves out a portion. The sample includes around 54,000 clones, approximately 94% seen only once; the top ten take 12%. This clone has only one observation. The antigen remains unidentified. This CDR3 comprises 13 residues. Unmatched junction bases numbered 6, after V lost 8 bases and J lost 6 bases. The germline gives CDR1 SNHLY, CDR2 FYNNEI. This TCR came from an adult with an advanced solid tumor such as melanoma, head and neck, liver or kidney cancer. The specimen was CD4+ or CD8+ T cells sorted from blood, collected in a trial of the OX40 agonist ivuxolimab. V gene TRBV2 combines with J gene TRBJ1-2; 10 positions agree with TRBD1. The CDR3 DNA reads as TGTGCCAGCGGCCCCGGGACAGGGGATGGCTACACCTTC. As protein: CASGPGTGDGYTF.